This TCR beta chain emerged from a study of human T cells and chemical hapten exposure. Study conclusions and caveats: The number of TCRs above 1 in 1000 frequency did not change after DPC sensitization.

This clonotype has only a few counts. Its antigen remains unknown. CDR1 and CDR2 from the germline V gene are MNHNS and SASEGT. Trimming took off 2 bases at V and 7 bases at J, with 9 bases between the two ends. This CDR3 spans 12 amino acids. Time point described: pre-sensitization, week 0. Treatment of the sample: therapeutic diphenylcyclopropenone sensitization with weekly scalp DPC. TCRdb redid the calling of the RACE reads with MiXCR, one entry per CDR3 protein. The sample holds tens of thousands of distinct CDR3 sequences, approximately 7.6% seen once. This clonotype was obtained from a woman aged 50 to 60 with alopecia areata. Some clones in this sample may be carry-over from other donors' samples. The sequencing used whole blood, collected in connection with sensitization to the hapten diphenylcyclopropenone (DPC). The chain combines TRBV6-1 with TRBJ2-7; D unclear. The CDR3, as DNA: TGTGCCAGCAGTGAACCTGTGGGGGAGCAGTACTTC. Protein sequence: CASSEPVGEQYF.